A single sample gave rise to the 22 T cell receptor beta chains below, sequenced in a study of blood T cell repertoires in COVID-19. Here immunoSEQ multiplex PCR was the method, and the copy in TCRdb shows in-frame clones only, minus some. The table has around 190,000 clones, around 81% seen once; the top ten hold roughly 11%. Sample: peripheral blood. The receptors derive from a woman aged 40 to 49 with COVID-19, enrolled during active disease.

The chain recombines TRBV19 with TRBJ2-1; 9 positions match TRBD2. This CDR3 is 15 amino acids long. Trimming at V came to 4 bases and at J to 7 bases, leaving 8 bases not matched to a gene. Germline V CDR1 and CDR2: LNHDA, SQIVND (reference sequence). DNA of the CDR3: TGTGCCAGTAGTAGGGGAGCGGGGGGCTTTAATGAGCAGTTCTTC. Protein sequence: CASSRGAGGFNEQFF.

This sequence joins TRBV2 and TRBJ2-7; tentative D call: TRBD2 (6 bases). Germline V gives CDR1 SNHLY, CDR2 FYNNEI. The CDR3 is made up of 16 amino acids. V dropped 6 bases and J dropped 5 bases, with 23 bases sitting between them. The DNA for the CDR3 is TGTGCCAGCAGCGACGTTTCTAGGACTAAAGGGGACGAGCAGTACTTC. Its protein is CASSDVSRTKGDEQYF.

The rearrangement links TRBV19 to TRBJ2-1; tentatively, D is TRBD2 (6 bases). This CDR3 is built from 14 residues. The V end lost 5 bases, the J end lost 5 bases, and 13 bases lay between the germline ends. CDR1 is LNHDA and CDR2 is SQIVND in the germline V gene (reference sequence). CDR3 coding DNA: TGTGCCAGTAGTGCCGGGACTTTAAACAATGAGCAGTTCTTC. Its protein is CASSAGTLNNEQFF.

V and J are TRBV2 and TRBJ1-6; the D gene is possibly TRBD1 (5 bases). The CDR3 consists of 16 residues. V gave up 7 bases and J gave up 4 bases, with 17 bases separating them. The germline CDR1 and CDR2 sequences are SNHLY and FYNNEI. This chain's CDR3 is CASTLTMGGYNSPLHF. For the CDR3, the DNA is TGTGCCAGCACTTTAACTATGGGGGGTTATAATTCACCCCTCCACTTT.

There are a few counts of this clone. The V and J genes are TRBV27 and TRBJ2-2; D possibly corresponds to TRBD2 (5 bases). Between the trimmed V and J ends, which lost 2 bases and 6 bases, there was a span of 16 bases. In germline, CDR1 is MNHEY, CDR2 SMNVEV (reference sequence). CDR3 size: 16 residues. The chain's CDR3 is CASSLGFLRDSGELFF. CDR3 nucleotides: TGTGCCAGCAGTTTAGGGTTTCTCCGGGATTCCGGGGAGCTGTTTTTT.

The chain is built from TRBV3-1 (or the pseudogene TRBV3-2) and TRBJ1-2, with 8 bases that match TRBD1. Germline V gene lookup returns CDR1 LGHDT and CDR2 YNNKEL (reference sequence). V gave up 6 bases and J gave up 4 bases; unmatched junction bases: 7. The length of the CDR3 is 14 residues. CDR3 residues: CASSSQGAIYGYTF. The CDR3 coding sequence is TGTGCCAGCAGTTCTCAGGGGGCAATCTATGGCTACACCTTC.

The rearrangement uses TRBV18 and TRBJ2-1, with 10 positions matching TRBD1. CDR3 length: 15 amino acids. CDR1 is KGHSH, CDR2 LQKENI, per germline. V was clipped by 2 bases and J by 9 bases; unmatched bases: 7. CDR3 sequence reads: CASSPEGQGFGEQFF. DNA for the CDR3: TGTGCCAGCTCACCAGAGGGACAGGGGTTTGGTGAGCAGTTCTTC. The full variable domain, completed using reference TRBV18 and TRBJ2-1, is NAGVMQNPRHLVRRRGQEARLRCSPMKGHSHVYWYRQLPEEGLKFMVYLQKENIIDESGMPKERFSAEFPKEGPSILRIQQVVRGDSAAYFCASSPEGQGFGEQFFGPGTRLTVL.

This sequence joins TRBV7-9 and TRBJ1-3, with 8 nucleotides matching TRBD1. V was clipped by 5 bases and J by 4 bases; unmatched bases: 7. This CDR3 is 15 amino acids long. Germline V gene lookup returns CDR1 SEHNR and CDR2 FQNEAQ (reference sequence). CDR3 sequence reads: CASSIPTGAGNTIYF. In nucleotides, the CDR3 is TGTGCCAGCAGCATACCGACAGGGGCCGGAAACACCATATATTTT.

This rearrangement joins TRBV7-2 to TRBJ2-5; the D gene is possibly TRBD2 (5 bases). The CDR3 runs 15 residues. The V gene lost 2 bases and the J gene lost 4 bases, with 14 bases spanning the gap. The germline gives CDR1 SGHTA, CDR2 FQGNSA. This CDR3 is CASSLFLGIAETQYF. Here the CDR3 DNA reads TGTGCCAGCAGCTTATTTCTCGGGATCGCAGAGACCCAGTACTTC. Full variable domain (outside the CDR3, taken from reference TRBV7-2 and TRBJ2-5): GAGVSQSPSNKVTEKGKDVELRCDPISGHTALYWYRQSLGQGLEFLIYFQGNSAPDKSGLPSDRFSAERTGGSVSTLTIQRTQQEDSAVYLCASSLFLGIAETQYFGPGTRLLVL.

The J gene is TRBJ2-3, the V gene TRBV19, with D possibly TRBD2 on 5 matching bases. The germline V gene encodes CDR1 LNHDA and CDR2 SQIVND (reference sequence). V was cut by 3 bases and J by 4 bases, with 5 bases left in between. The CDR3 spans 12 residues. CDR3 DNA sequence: TGTGCCAGTAGTATTAGCGCAGATACGCAGTATTTT. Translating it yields CASSISADTQYF. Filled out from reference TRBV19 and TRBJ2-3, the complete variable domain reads DGGITQSPKYLFRKEGQNVTLSCEQNLNHDAMYWYRQDPGQGLRLIYYSQIVNDFQKGDIAEGYSVSREKKESFPLTVTSAQKNPTAFYLCASSISADTQYFGPGTRLTVL.

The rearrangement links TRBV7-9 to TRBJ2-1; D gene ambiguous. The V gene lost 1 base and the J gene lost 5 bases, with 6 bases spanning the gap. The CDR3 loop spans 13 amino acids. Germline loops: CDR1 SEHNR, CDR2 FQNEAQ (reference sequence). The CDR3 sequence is CASSLVQDNEQFF. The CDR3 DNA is TGTGCCAGCAGCTTAGTGCAGGACAATGAGCAGTTCTTC.

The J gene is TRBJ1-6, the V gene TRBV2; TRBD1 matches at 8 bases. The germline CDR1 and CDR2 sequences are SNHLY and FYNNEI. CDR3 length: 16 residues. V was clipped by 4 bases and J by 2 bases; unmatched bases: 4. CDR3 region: CASSGQGKTYNSPLHF. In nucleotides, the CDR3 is TGTGCCAGCAGTGGACAGGGGAAAACCTATAATTCACCCCTCCACTTT.

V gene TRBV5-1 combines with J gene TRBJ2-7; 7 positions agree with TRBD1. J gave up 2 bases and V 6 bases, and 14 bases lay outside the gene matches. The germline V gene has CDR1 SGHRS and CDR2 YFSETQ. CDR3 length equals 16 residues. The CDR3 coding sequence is TGCGCCAGCACCATAGGGGGCAGGGAGTTAACCTACGAGCAGTACTTC. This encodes CASTIGGRELTYEQYF.

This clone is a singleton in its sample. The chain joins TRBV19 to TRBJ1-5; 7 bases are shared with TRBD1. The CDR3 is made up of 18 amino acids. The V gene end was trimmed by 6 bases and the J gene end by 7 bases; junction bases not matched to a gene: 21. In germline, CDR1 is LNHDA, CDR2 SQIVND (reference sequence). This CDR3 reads CASRLPLQGYVGAQPQHF. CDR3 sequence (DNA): TGTGCCAGTAGACTCCCACTACAGGGGTACGTTGGGGCCCAGCCCCAGCATTTT. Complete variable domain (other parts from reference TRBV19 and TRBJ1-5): DGGITQSPKYLFRKEGQNVTLSCEQNLNHDAMYWYRQDPGQGLRLIYYSQIVNDFQKGDIAEGYSVSREKKESFPLTVTSAQKNPTAFYLCASRLPLQGYVGAQPQHFGDGTRLSIL.

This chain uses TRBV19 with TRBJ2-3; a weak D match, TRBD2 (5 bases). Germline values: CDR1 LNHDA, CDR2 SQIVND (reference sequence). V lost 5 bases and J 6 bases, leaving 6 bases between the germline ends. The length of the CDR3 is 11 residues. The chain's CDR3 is CASSRGDTQYF. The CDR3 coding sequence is TGTGCCAGTAGTCGGGGTGATACGCAGTATTTT. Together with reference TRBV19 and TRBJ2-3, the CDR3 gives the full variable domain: DGGITQSPKYLFRKEGQNVTLSCEQNLNHDAMYWYRQDPGQGLRLIYYSQIVNDFQKGDIAEGYSVSREKKESFPLTVTSAQKNPTAFYLCASSRGDTQYFGPGTRLTVL.

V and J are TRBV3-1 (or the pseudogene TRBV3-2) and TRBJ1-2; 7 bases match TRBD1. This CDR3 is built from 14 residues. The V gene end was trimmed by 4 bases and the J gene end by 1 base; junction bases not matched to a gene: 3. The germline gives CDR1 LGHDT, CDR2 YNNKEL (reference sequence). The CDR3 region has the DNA TGTGCCAGCAGCCTGGGACAGAGTAACTATGGCTACACCTTC. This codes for CASSLGQSNYGYTF.

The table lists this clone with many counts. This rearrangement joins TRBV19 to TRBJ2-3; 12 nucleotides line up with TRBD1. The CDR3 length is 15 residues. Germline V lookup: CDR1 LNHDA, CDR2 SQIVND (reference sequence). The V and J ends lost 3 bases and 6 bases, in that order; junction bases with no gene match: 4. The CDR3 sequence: CASSMGQGAGDTQYF. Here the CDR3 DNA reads TGTGCCAGTAGTATGGGACAGGGGGCAGGGGATACGCAGTATTTT.

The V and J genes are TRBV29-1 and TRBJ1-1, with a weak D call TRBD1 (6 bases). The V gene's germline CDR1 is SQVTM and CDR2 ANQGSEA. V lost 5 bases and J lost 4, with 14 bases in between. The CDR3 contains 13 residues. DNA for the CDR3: TGCAGCGTTTACCGGACAGAGGGCACTGAAGCTTTCTTT. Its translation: CSVYRTEGTEAFF.

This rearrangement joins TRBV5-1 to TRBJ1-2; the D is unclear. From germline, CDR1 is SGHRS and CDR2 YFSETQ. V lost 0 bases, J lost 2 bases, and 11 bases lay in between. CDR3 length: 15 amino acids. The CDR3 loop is CASSLVLGVNYGYTF. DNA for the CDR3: TGCGCCAGCAGCTTGGTCCTAGGAGTGAACTATGGCTACACCTTC.

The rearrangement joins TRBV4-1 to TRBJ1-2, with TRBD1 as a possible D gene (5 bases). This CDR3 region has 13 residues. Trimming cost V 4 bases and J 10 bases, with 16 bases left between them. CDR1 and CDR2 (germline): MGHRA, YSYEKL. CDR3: CASSPTGTRDYTF. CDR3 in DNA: TGCGCCAGCAGCCCGACCGGGACTCGGGACTACACCTTC.

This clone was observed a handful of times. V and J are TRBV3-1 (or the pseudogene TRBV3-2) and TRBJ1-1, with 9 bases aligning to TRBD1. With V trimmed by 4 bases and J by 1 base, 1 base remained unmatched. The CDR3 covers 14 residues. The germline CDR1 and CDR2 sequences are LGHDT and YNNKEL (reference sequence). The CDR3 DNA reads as TGTGCCAGCAGCCCGGGACAGGGGAACACTGAAGCTTTCTTT. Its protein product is CASSPGQGNTEAFF.

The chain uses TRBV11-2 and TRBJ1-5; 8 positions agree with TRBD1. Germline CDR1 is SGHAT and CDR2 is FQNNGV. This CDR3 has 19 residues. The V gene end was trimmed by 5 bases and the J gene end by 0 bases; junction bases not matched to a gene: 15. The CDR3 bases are TGTGCCAGCAGCCCGGGGACAGGTGAGGCCCTGTATAGCAATCAGCCCCAGCATTTT. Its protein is CASSPGTGEALYSNQPQHF.